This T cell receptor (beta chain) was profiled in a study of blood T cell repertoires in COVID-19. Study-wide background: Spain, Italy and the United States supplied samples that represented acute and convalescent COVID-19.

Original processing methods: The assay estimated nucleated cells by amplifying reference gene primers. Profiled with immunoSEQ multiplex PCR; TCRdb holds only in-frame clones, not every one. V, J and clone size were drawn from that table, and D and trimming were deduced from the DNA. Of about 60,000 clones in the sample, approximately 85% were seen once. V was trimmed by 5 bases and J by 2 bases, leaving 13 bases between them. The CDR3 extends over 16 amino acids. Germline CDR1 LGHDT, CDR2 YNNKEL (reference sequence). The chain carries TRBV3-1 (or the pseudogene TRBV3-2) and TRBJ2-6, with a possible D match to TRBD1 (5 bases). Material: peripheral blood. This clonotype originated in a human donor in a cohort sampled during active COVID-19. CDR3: CASSAGQGTGANVLTF. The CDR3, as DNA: TGTGCCAGCAGCGCCGGGCAGGGTACTGGGGCCAACGTCCTGACTTTC.